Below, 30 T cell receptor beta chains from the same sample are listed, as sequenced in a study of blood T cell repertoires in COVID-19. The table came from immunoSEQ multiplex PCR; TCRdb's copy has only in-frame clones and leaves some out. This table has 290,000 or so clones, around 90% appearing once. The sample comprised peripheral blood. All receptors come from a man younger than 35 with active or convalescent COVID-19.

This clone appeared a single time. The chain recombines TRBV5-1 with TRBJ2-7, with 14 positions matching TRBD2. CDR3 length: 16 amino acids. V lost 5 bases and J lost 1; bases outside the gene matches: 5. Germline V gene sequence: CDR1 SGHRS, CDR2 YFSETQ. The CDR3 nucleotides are TGCGCCAGCAGGATAGGGACTAGCGGGAGATCCTACGAGCAGTACTTC. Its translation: CASRIGTSGRSYEQYF. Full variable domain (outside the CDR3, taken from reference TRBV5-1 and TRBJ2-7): KAGVTQTPRYLIKTRGQQVTLSCSPISGHRSVSWYQQTPGQGLQFLFEYFSETQRNKGNFPGRFSGRQFSNSRSEMNVSTLELGDSALYLCASRIGTSGRSYEQYFGPGTRLTVT.

The CDR3: CASRILAGADTQYF. CDR3 DNA: TGTGCCAGCAGGATACTAGCGGGAGCCGATACGCAGTATTTT. The V gene is TRBV27, the J gene TRBJ2-3, with TRBD2 identical over 11 bases. Germline CDR1 is MNHEY and CDR2 is SMNVEV (reference sequence). This CDR3 region has 14 residues. V dropped 6 bases and J dropped 6; count of bases not matched to a gene: 5.

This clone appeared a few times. For the CDR3, the DNA is TGTGCCAGCAGTGAATCGGGGACAGAAAACACCATATATTTT. This gives the protein CASSESGTENTIYF. The chain employs TRBV25-1 and TRBJ1-3; 7 nucleotides align to TRBD1. Trimming at V came to 1 base and at J to 6 bases, leaving 3 bases not matched to a gene. CDR1 and CDR2 from the germline V gene are MGHDK and SYGVNS. The length of the CDR3 is 14 residues.

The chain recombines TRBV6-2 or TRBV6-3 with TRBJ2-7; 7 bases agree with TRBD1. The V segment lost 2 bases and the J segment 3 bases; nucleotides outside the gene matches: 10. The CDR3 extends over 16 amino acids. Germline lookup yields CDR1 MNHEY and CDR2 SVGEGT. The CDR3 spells CASSYGEGTANYEQYF. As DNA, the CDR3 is TGTGCCAGCAGTTACGGCGAAGGGACAGCAAACTACGAGCAGTACTTC.

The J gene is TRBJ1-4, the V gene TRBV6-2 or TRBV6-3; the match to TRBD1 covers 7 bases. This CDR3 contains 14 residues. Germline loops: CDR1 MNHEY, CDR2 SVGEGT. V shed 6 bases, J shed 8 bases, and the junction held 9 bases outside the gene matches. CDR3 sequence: CASSKTGLLEKLFF. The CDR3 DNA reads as TGTGCCAGCAGCAAGACAGGGCTATTGGAAAAACTGTTTTTT.

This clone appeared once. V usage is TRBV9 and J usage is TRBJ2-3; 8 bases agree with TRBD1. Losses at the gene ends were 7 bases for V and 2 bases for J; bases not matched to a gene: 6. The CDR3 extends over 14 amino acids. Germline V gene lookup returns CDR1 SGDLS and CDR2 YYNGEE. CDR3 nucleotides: TGTGCCAGCGGGACAGGCAAACTCACAGATACGCAGTATTTT. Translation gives CASGTGKLTDTQYF.

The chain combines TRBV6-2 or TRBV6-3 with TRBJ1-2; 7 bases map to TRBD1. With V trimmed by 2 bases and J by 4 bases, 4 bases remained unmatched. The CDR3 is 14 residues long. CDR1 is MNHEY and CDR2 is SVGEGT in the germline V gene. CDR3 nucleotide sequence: TGTGCCAGCAGTTACACAGGGGCTGGCTATGGCTACACCTTC. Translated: CASSYTGAGYGYTF.

The CDR3 spells CASSSKDTQYF. CDR3 DNA sequence: TGTGCCAGCAGCTCTAAAGATACGCAGTATTTT. The rearrangement links TRBV7-9 to TRBJ2-3, with D hard to call. V dropped 4 bases and J dropped 5 bases, with 4 bases sitting between them. CDR1 is SEHNR and CDR2 is FQNEAQ in the germline V gene (reference sequence). The CDR3 totals 11 residues.

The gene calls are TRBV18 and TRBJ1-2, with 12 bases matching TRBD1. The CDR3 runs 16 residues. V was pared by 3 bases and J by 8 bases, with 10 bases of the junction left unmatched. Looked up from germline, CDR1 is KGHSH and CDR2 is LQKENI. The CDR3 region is CASSPPGTGGRWGYTF. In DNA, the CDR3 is TGTGCCAGCTCACCTCCCGGGACAGGGGGCCGTTGGGGCTACACCTTC.

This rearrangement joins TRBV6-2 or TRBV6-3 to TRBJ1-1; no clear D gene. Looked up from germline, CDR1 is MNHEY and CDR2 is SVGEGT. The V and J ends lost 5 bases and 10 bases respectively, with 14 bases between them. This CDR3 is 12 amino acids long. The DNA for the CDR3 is TGTGCCAGCAGTGCTCAGAGGGCCGGAGCTTTCTTT. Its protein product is CASSAQRAGAFF.

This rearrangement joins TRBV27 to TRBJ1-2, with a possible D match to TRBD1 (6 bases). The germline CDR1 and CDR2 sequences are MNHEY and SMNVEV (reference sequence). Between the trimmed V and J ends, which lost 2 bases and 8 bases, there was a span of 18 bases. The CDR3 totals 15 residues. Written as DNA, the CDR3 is TGTGCCAGCAGTTTAAAGGGCCAGGGGTGGTGGGGCTACACCTTC. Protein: CASSLKGQGWWGYTF.

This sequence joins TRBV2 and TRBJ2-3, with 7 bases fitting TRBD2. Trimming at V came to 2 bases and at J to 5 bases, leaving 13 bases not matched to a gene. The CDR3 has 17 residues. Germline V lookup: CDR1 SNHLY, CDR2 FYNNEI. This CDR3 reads CASSERAWGGGRDTQYF. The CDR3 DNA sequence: TGTGCCAGCAGTGAACGGGCTTGGGGCGGGGGAAGAGATACGCAGTATTTT.

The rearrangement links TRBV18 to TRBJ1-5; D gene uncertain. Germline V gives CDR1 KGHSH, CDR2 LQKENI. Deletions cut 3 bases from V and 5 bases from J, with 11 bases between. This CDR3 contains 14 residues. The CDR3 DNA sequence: TGTGCCAGCTCACCCCGGTCGGGGTATCAGCCCCAGCATTTT. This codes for CASSPRSGYQPQHF.

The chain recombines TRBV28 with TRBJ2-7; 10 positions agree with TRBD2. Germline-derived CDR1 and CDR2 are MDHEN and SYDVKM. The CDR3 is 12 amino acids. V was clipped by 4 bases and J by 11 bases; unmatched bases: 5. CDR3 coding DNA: TGTGCCAGCAGTTCTAGCGGGAGACATAAGTACTTC. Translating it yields CASSSSGRHKYF.

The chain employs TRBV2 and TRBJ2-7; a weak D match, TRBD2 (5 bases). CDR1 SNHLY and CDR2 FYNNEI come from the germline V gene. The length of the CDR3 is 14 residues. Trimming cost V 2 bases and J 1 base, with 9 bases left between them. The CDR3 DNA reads TGTGCCAGCAGTGAACGTGGCGGGTCCTACGAGCAGTACTTC. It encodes CASSERGGSYEQYF.

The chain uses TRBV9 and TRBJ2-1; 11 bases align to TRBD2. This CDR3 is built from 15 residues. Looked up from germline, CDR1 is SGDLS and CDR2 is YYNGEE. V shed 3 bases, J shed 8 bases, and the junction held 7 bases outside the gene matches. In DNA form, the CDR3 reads TGTGCCAGCAGCGATAGCGGGAGGGCCGAGGATGAGCAGTTCTTC. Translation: CASSDSGRAEDEQFF. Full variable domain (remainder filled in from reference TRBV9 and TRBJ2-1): DSGVTQTPKHLITATGQRVTLRCSPRSGDLSVYWYQQSLDQGLQFLIQYYNGEERAKGNILERFSAQQFPDLHSELNLSSLELGDSALYFCASSDSGRAEDEQFFGPGTRLTVL.

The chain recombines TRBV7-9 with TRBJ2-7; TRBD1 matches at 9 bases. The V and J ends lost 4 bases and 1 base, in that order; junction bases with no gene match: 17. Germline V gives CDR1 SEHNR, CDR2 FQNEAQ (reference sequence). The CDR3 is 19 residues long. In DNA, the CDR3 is TGTGCCAGCAGCTCAGCCGGGACAGGGCCGAAGGGGGCATCCTACGAGCAGTACTTC. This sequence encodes CASSSAGTGPKGASYEQYF.

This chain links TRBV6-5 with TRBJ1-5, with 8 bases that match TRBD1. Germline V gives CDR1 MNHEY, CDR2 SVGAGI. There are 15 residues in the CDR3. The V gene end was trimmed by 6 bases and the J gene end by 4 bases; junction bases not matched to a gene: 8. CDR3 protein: CASRVRGRENQPQHF. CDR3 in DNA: TGTGCCAGCAGGGTCAGGGGGCGAGAAAATCAGCCCCAGCATTTT.

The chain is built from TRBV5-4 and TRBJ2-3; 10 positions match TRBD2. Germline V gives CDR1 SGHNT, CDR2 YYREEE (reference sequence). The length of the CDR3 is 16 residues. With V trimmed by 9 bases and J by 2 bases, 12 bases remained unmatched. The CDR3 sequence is CATAPGLAYNTDTQYF. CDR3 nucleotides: TGTGCCACTGCTCCGGGACTAGCGTATAACACAGATACGCAGTATTTT.

The chain's CDR3 is CASSPGQGRGETQYF. CDR3 sequence (DNA): TGTGCCAGCAGTCCGGGACAGGGTAGGGGAGAGACCCAGTACTTC. The J gene is TRBJ2-5, the V gene TRBV25-1, with 9 bases matching TRBD1. The germline V gene has CDR1 MGHDK and CDR2 SYGVNS. CDR3 length: 15 residues. The V segment lost 5 bases and the J segment 4 bases; nucleotides outside the gene matches: 8.

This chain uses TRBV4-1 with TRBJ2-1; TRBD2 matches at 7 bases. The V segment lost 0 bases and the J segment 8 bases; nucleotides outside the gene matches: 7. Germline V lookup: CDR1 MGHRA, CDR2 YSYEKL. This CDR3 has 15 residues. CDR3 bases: TGCGCCAGCAGCCAAGAAGGGAGGGTTGGGCATGAGCAGTTCTTC. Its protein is CASSQEGRVGHEQFF.

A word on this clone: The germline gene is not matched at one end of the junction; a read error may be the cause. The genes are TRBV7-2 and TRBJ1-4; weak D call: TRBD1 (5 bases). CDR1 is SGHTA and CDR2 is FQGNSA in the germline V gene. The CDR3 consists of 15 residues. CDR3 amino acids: CASSPGDPTTEKLFF. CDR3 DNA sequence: TGTGCCAGCAGCCCGGGGGACCCAACTACTGAAAAACTGTTTTTT.

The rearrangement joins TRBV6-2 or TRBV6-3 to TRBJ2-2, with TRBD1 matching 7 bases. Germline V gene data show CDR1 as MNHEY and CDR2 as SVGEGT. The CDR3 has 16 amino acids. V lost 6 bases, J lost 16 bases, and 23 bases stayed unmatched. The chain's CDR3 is CASSQDTIIETGSEFF. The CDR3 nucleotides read TGTGCCAGCAGCCAAGACACCATAATAGAGACAGGGAGTGAGTTTTTT.

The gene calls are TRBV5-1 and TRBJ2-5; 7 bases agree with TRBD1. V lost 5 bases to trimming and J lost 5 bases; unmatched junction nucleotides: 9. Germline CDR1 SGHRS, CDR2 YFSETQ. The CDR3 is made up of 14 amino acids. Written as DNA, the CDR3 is TGCGCCAGCAGACCAGGACAGGAGGAGGAGACCCAGTACTTC. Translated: CASRPGQEEETQYF.

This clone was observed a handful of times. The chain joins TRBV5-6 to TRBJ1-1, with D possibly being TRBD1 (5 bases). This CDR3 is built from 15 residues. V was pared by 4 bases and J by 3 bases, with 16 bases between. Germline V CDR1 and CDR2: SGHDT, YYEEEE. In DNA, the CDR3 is TGTGCCAGCAGCCCGGGACTCTGGGGGGACACTGAAGCTTTCTTT. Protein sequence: CASSPGLWGDTEAFF.

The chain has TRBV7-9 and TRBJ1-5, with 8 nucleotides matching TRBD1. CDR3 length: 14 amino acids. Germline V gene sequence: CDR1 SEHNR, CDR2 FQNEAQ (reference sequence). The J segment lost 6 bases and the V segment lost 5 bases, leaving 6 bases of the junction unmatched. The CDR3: CASSRTGMGQPQHF. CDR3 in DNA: TGTGCCAGCAGCCGGACAGGGATGGGTCAGCCCCAGCATTTT. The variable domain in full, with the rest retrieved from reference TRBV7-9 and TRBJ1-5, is DTGVSQNPRHKITKRGQNVTFRCDPISEHNRLYWYRQTLGQGPEFLTYFQNEAQLEKSRLLSDRFSAERPKGSFSTLEIQRTEQGDSAMYLCASSRTGMGQPQHFGDGTRLSIL.

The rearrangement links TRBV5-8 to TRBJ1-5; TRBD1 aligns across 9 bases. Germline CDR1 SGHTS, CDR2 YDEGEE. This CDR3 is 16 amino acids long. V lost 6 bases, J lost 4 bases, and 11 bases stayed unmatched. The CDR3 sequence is CASTSTGGFRNQPQHF. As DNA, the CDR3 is TGTGCCAGCACCTCGACAGGGGGGTTTCGAAATCAGCCCCAGCATTTT.

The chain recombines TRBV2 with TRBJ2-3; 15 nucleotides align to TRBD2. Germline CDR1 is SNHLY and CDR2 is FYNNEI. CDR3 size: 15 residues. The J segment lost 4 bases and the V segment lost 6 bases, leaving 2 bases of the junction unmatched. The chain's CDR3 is CASSGTSGGSDTQYF. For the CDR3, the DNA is TGTGCCAGCAGCGGGACTAGCGGGGGGTCAGATACGCAGTATTTT.

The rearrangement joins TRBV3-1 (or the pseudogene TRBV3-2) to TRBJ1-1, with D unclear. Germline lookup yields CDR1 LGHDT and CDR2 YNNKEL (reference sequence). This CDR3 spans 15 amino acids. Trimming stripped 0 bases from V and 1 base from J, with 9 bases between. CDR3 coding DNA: TGTGCCAGCAGCCAAGATTTCCGAGGGAACACTGAAGCTTTCTTT. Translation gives CASSQDFRGNTEAFF.

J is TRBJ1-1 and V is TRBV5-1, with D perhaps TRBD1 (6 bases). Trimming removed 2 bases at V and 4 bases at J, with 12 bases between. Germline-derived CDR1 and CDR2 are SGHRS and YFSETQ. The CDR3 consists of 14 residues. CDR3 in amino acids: CASSFREGGTEAFF. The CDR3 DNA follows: TGCGCCAGCAGCTTTAGGGAAGGGGGCACTGAAGCTTTCTTT.